Listed below are T cell receptor beta chains from one sample, sequenced in a study of lung T cells in sarcoidosis with Löfgren's syndrome. TCRdb processed the reads anew with MiXCR; each CDR3 protein has one entry. The table includes thousands of distinct CDR3 sequences, about 22% detected once. Material: CD4+ T cells from bronchoalveolar lavage. The receptors stem from a human donor with sarcoidosis (Löfgren's syndrome or another form), or a control subject (not recorded which). CDR3s include the opening cysteine and the closing phenylalanine or tryptophan. The size field is filled for only some rows; it gives once, few, many or a size class.

medium-sized TRBJ1-1 TRBV4-2 CASSRTGLNTEAFF
many TRBJ2-3 TRBV5-1 CASSLSGAPEDTQYF
- TRBJ2-1 TRBV10-3 CATSKTGGNEQFF
- TRBJ1-2 TRBV2 CASREGGLLLGGYTF
many TRBJ2-5 TRBV5-1 CASSLGVQETQYF
large TRBJ2-7 TRBV10-3 CAISERTQYEQYF
- TRBJ2-3 TRBV29-1 CSEGGGTDTQYF
many TRBJ2-3 TRBV3-1 CASSQERLAAFQGTQYF
many TRBJ1-1 TRBV18 CASSPRDRDTEAFF
medium-sized TRBJ1-5 TRBV28 CATNRVDNQPQHF
many TRBJ2-3 TRBV10-2 CASRKGQGADTQYF
many TRBJ2-5 TRBV29-1 CSVRTGDETQYF
medium-sized TRBJ2-1 TRBV12-3/TRBV12-4 CASRRDRTYNEQFF
many TRBJ2-7 TRBV11-2 CASSFRQGRDEQYF
- TRBJ2-2 TRBV20-1 CCARDLRTSGKTDTGELFF
- TRBJ2-1 TRBV2 CASKAGELAHNEQFF
medium-sized TRBJ1-4 TRBV4-1 CASSLRDPGEKLFF
medium-sized TRBJ2-2 TRBV6-4 CASSYLAHTGELFF
medium-sized TRBJ2-1 TRBV6-1 CASSPGRVNNEQFF
medium-sized TRBJ1-3 TRBV10-3 CAITTGAGNTIYF
many TRBJ2-1 TRBV4-1 CASSQEVTDEQFF
medium-sized TRBJ2-1 TRBV20-1 CSARVSGRFDEQFF
medium-sized TRBJ1-5 TRBV6-1 CASSFPTGGQPQHF
medium-sized TRBJ1-2 TRBV28 CASSFSDYGYTF
- TRBJ2-1 TRBV18 CASSPRQAYNGQFF
many TRBJ2-1 TRBV9 CASSPRLATYNEQFF
medium-sized TRBJ2-7 TRBV28 CASNRGTYEQYF
many TRBJ1-2 TRBV19 CASTSYREDGYTF
large TRBJ2-3 TRBV7-3 CASSGFTDTQYF
- TRBJ1-5 TRBV4-1 CASSPVGPRDNQPQHF
medium-sized TRBJ2-1 TRBV7-7 CASSPIPGDSEQFF
medium-sized TRBJ2-5 TRBV7-9 CASSLARGTTQETQYF
medium-sized TRBJ2-3 TRBV7-2 CASSLALGGSTDTQYF
many TRBJ1-1 TRBV18 CASSPLLDRPNTEAFF
medium-sized TRBJ2-2 TRBV6-1 CASRGGITGELFF
many TRBJ2-1 TRBV7-3 CASSPSGSLSYNEQFF
many TRBJ1-4 TRBV7-9 CASSARQGANEKLFF
- TRBJ2-1 TRBV30 CAWDGTNGRYGNEQFF
- TRBJ2-1 TRBV7-9 CARSLATYNEQSF
large TRBJ1-5 TRBV28 CASSPTSTGSQPQHF
medium-sized TRBJ1-6 TRBV7-2 CASTSGRYNSPLHF
medium-sized TRBJ1-2 TRBV2 CASSAPGQGASDLYGYTF
large TRBJ2-5 TRBV4-1 CASSQGGQGETQYF
medium-sized TRBJ2-2 TRBV2 CASNSGTGARELFF
medium-sized TRBJ2-3 TRBV28 CASSLTSGSSQYF
- TRBJ1-1 TRBV12-3/TRBV12-4 CASGSGLVLTEAFF
- TRBJ2-7 TRBV25-1 CASSGTGAQTYGQYF
medium-sized TRBJ1-1 TRBV6-1 CASSVSDWTEAFF
medium-sized TRBJ2-3 TRBV6-1 CASSRVGGTDTQYF
many TRBJ2-3 TRBV3-1 CASSRNTGLAGGRTDTQYF
medium-sized TRBJ2-1 TRBV28 CASSSRKGGTNEQFF
medium-sized TRBJ2-3 TRBV7-2 CASSLWPNTDTQYF
many TRBJ2-3 TRBV19 CASNPSGRDQDTQYF